What follows are 10 T cell receptor beta chains derived from one specimen sequenced in a study of esophageal squamous cell carcinoma under preoperative chemotherapy. As to time point: after preoperative PTX-NDP chemotherapy. TCRdb analysed the PCR reads with MiXCR anew, one entry per CDR3 protein. The table includes about 20,000 distinct CDR3 sequences, around 45% detected once. Sampling was performed from a patient given preoperative chemotherapy. All receptors come from a human donor with esophageal squamous cell carcinoma. The donor label of this sample is uncertain.

The chain uses TRBV20-1 and TRBJ2-5, with TRBD2 as a possible D gene (6 bases). Trimming cost V 0 bases and J 0 bases, with 14 bases left between them. Germline lookup yields CDR1 DFQATT and CDR2 SNEGSKA (reference sequence). This CDR3 region has 16 residues. This chain's CDR3 is CSARDPGGGNQETQYF. The CDR3 nucleotides are TGCAGTGCTAGAGACCCGGGCGGCGGGAACCAAGAGACCCAGTACTTC.

V usage is TRBV7-2 and J usage is TRBJ2-7; 10 positions agree with TRBD2. The germline CDR1 and CDR2 sequences are SGHTA and FQGNSA. This CDR3 is built from 16 residues. J was trimmed by 0 bases and V by 4 bases; bases with no gene match: 6. The CDR3 bases are TGTGCCAGCAGCTCGACTAGCGGGTCAGTCTCCTACGAGCAGTACTTC. Residues: CASSSTSGSVSYEQYF.

This clonotype was detected many times. This could be a read error, since a much larger clone is one nucleotide away. The chain links TRBV11-3 to TRBJ2-1, with 8 nucleotides matching TRBD2. Near its end, the DNA agrees better with TRBJ2-7, so the J call may be wrong. The CDR3 is 15 amino acids. Germline V CDR1 and CDR2: SGHNT, YENEEA. As DNA, the CDR3 is TGTGCCAGCAGCCCCCCGGGGGGGGTGTACAATGAGCAGTACTTC. This sequence encodes CASSPPGGVYNEQYF.

This clonotype has at least ten counts. The rearrangement joins TRBV6-5 to TRBJ2-7; D may be TRBD1 or TRBD2 (6 bases each). The V end was cut by 4 bases, the J end by 5 bases, with 12 bases between. The CDR3 runs to 13 residues. Germline V gene data show CDR1 as MNHEY and CDR2 as SVGAGI. Here the CDR3 reads CASSFRGPDEQYF. The DNA of the CDR3 is TGTGCCAGCAGTTTCCGGGGGCCCGACGAGCAGTACTTC.

The V call is TRBV12-3 or TRBV12-4, the J call TRBJ2-3; either TRBD1 or TRBD2 may supply D (5 bases each). Judging by the DNA end, TRBJ2-7 fits better; the J call may be wrong. This CDR3 is built from 12 residues. The DNA for the CDR3 is TGTGCCAGCAGCCTTTCGGGACGAGAGCAGTACTTC. As protein: CASSLSGREQYF.

This clonotype was observed at least ten times. This could be a read error, since a much larger clone is one nucleotide away. The chain recombines TRBV6-6 with TRBJ2-1, with unresolved D. The DNA end is a closer match to TRBJ2-7, so the J assignment may be wrong. Germline assignment: CDR1 MNHNY and CDR2 SVGAGI (reference sequence). The CDR3 extends over 14 amino acids. The CDR3: CASSLLSSYNEQYF. The CDR3 nucleotides are TGTGCCAGCAGCCTCTTGAGCTCCTACAATGAGCAGTACTTC.

The chain couples TRBV6-5 to TRBJ2-3; possible D gene TRBD1, 5 bases. This CDR3 has 13 residues. Trimming took off 0 bases at V and 6 bases at J, with 7 bases between the two ends. CDR1 and CDR2 (germline): MNHEY, SVGAGI. CDR3 coding DNA: TGTGCCAGCAGTTACTCCGCAGGGGATACGCAGTATTTT. Protein: CASSYSAGDTQYF.

The chain has TRBV6-1 and TRBJ2-1, with D possibly being TRBD1 (6 bases). CDR1 is MNHNS and CDR2 is SASEGT in the germline V gene. Deletions cut 6 bases from V and 8 bases from J, with 17 bases between. The CDR3 is made up of 14 amino acids. The CDR3 DNA follows: TGTGCCAGCAGGAAGACAGGAGTGGGGGATGAGCAGTTCTTC. It codes for CASRKTGVGDEQFF.

This clonotype appeared many times. J is TRBJ2-5 and V is TRBV7-2, with a tentative D call TRBD1 (6 bases). The germline CDR1 and CDR2 sequences are SGHTA and FQGNSA. This CDR3 has 13 residues. Trimming left V 5 bases short and J 2 bases short, with 9 bases between. This chain's CDR3 is CASSPGQQETQYF. The DNA of the CDR3 is TGTGCCAGCAGCCCCGGACAGCAAGAGACCCAGTACTTC.

This clonotype was seen ten or more times. The chain uses TRBV7-2 and TRBJ2-3, with 9 positions matching TRBD2. Germline V gene lookup returns CDR1 SGHTA and CDR2 FQGNSA. The CDR3 contains 17 residues. Unmatched junction bases numbered 13, after V lost 5 bases and J lost 4 bases. CDR3 bases: TGTGCCAGCAGCCCCCGAGCGGGAGGATGGGGGGCAGATACGCAGTATTTT. Its translation is CASSPRAGGWGADTQYF.